This entry describes one T cell receptor (beta chain). The sample belongs to a study of cytomegalovirus exposure and HLA in healthy donors. This PCR relied on a set of 60 Vbeta primers and 13 Jbeta primers. Sequencing was performed with immunoSEQ multiplex PCR; in TCRdb, only in-frame clones are kept and a portion is missing. This sample has about 190,000 clones, with around 67% found just once. This CDR3 is 15 amino acids long. Germline CDR1 is MGHRA and CDR2 is YSYEKL. Trimming took 0 bases from V and 11 from J; bases not matched to a gene: 10. The chain joins TRBV4-1 to TRBJ2-5, with 9 bases fitting TRBD2. The material sequenced was PBMCs. The sequence was obtained from a woman between 25 and 40 years old in good health and CMV-seropositive. CDR3 DNA sequence: TGCGCCAGCAGCCAAGATGTAGCGGGAGCGGGGGAGCAGTACTTC. Residues: CASSQDVAGAGEQYF.